The rows below give T cell receptor beta chains drawn from one sample of a study of blood T cell repertoires in COVID-19. Assay used: immunoSEQ multiplex PCR; TCRdb lists only in-frame clones, some missing. Of approximately 82,000 clones detected, about 81% appear once; the ten largest clones hold roughly an eighth. The sample consisted of peripheral blood. The receptors stem from a human donor in a cohort sampled during active COVID-19. CDR3s include the opening cysteine and the closing phenylalanine or tryptophan. A D gene is named only where the DNA matches it firmly. Rows may omit the clone size; those that give it use once, few, many or a size class.

clone size,J gene,D gene,V gene,CDR3 protein,CDR3 DNA
few,TRBJ2-3,NA,TRBV7-3,CASSLGANTDTQYF,TGTGCCAGCAGTCTAGGGGCCAACACAGATACGCAGTATTTT
NA,TRBJ1-1,NA,TRBV9,CASSPPQGWNTEAFF,TGTGCCAGCAGCCCCCCGCAGGGTTGGAACACTGAAGCTTTCTTT
NA,TRBJ2-3,NA,TRBV7-9,CASGGLTRDTDTQYF,TGTGCCAGCGGTGGCTTGACACGCGACACAGATACGCAGTATTTT
NA,TRBJ2-3,TRBD2,TRBV15,CATRPQRGTSGTQYF,TGTGCCACCAGACCCCAGCGGGGGACCTCCGGTACGCAGTATTTT
NA,TRBJ2-1,NA,TRBV29-1,CSATPGNEQFF,TGCAGCGCCACGCCAGGGAATGAGCAGTTCTTC
NA,TRBJ2-5,NA,TRBV3-1/TRBV3-2,CASSQNGGVWTQYF,TGTGCCAGCAGCCAAAACGGGGGAGTGTGGACCCAGTACTTC
NA,TRBJ1-6,NA,TRBV28,CASTPEYSPLHF,TGTGCCAGCACACCGGAGTATTCACCCCTCCACTTT
NA,TRBJ2-5,NA,TRBV7-2,CASSPRLETQYF,TGTGCCAGCAGCCCGAGGTTGGAGACCCAGTACTTC
NA,TRBJ2-6,NA,TRBV2,CASSSQRSSGANVLTF,TGTGCCAGCAGCTCACAAAGATCCTCTGGGGCCAACGTCCTGACTTTC
NA,TRBJ1-6,TRBD1,TRBV5-1,CASSLGDRGSPLHF,TGCGCCAGCAGCTTGGGCGACAGGGGTTCACCCCTCCACTTT
NA,TRBJ2-3,NA,TRBV27,CASSLPPGGGAQYF,TGTGCCAGCAGTTTACCCCCGGGCGGGGGCGCGCAGTATTTT
NA,TRBJ1-6,TRBD1,TRBV29-1,CSVEEAGGPLHF,TGCAGCGTTGAAGAGGCAGGGGGACCCCTCCACTTT
NA,TRBJ1-1,TRBD1,TRBV5-1,CASSWGQGVTEAFF,TGCGCCAGCAGCTGGGGACAGGGAGTGACTGAAGCTTTCTTT
NA,TRBJ2-7,TRBD2,TRBV29-1,CSVVSVAGHNEQYF,TGCAGCGTTGTTTCGGTAGCGGGGCACAACGAGCAGTACTTC
NA,TRBJ1-2,NA,TRBV5-1,CASTQGGGGDYGYTF,TGCGCCAGCACCCAAGGCGGGGGGGGAGACTATGGCTACACCTTC
NA,TRBJ2-7,TRBD1,TRBV11-3,CASSKGQGDYEQYF,TGTGCCAGCAGCAAGGGACAGGGAGACTACGAGCAGTACTTC
NA,TRBJ1-5,NA,TRBV10-2,CASTPGHLNQPQHF,TGCGCCAGCACCCCGGGACACCTAAATCAGCCCCAGCATTTT
NA,TRBJ1-2,TRBD1,TRBV6-6,CASTETGPNGYTF,TGTGCCAGCACCGAGACAGGGCCGAATGGCTACACCTTC
NA,TRBJ1-5,NA,TRBV15,CATSSLRNPTAGGNQPQHF,TGTGCCACCAGCAGCCTACGAAATCCTACCGCGGGGGGCAATCAGCCCCAGCATTTT
NA,TRBJ2-5,TRBD1,TRBV19,CASSPGTGGRETQYF,TGTGCCAGTAGCCCGGGGACAGGGGGCCGGGAGACCCAGTACTTC
few,TRBJ2-2,NA,TRBV2,CASNLRGTTGELFF,TGTGCCAGCAACCTTCGGGGTACTACCGGGGAGCTGTTTTTT
NA,TRBJ1-1,NA,TRBV20-1,CSAGTEAFF,TGCAGTGCCGGGACTGAAGCTTTCTTT
NA,TRBJ2-3,TRBD2,TRBV27,CASSYVGVAGGLVNTQYF,TGTGCCAGCTCCTATGTGGGCGTAGCGGGGGGGCTAGTAAATACGCAGTATTTT
NA,TRBJ1-2,NA,TRBV4-2,CASSPGGYGYTF,TGTGCCAGCAGCCCCGGGGGCTATGGCTACACCTTC
NA,TRBJ2-2,TRBD1,TRBV6-4,CASRGQGTGELFF,TGTGCCAGCAGGGGACAGGGGACCGGGGAGCTGTTTTTT
NA,TRBJ2-3,TRBD1,TRBV5-4,CASSSGTGPWDTQYF,TGTGCCAGCAGCTCCGGGACAGGCCCTTGGGATACGCAGTATTTT
NA,TRBJ1-1,NA,TRBV9,CASSVAGLAQNTEAFF,TGTGCCAGCAGCGTAGCAGGTCTAGCTCAGAACACTGAAGCTTTCTTT
NA,TRBJ2-3,TRBD2,TRBV3-1/TRBV3-2,CASSQPRLGLAGGLADTQYF,TGTGCCAGCAGCCAACCCCGCCTTGGACTAGCGGGGGGGCTGGCAGATACGCAGTATTTT
NA,TRBJ2-3,NA,TRBV11-2,CASSLRTGIGLDTQYF,TGTGCCAGCAGCTTAAGAACAGGGATTGGCCTAGATACGCAGTATTTT